The entry below describes one TCR beta chain. Its antigen is unknown. This sample was taken from a study of T cell responses to AZD1222 COVID-19 vaccine. The study, taken as a whole, reports: Researchers took repertoire samples only after the peak T cell response had come.

J was trimmed by 6 bases and V by 6 bases; bases with no gene match: 7. The CDR3 runs to 15 residues. Germline V lookup: CDR1 KGHDR, CDR2 SFDVKD. Sequencing used immunoSEQ multiplex PCR; TCRdb keeps in-frame clones, though not all of them. Of 150,000 to 200,000 clones listed, almost 90% are singletons. The genes are TRBV24-1 and TRBJ2-1; TRBD2 matches 10 bases. This clonotype was sampled from an adult who received the AZD1222 COVID-19 vaccine. This specimen consisted of peripheral blood, obtained 28 days after the second AZD1222 dose. The CDR3 DNA sequence: TGTGCCACCAGTCCAGCTAGCGGGGGAGGCAATGAGCAGTTCTTC. Its translation: CATSPASGGGNEQFF.